These 5 T cell receptor beta chains came from one sample sequenced in a study of regulatory T cells in long-lasting Graves disease. Time point specified: newly diagnosed GD, antithyroid drugs for less than 3 months. Researchers made the TCR library from RNA that was extracted from PBMCs. Arm-PCR of CDR3 regions and iRepertoire HTBI primers were used to build TCR beta libraries. MiXCR was run by TCRdb on the multiplex PCR reads, yielding one entry per CDR3 protein. Of hundreds of thousands of distinct CDR3 sequences listed, 15% to 20% were seen once; the top ten hold around 19%. This sample was shared with a second study, whose subject was T cells in Graves' hyperthyroidism and ophthalmopathy.

The starting material was peripheral blood mononuclear cells (PBMCs), obtained at new diagnosis, from a patient treated with antithyroid drugs. The origin of the receptors is a woman aged 25 to 39 with Graves disease.

The rearrangement uses TRBV18 and TRBJ1-4; D perhaps matches TRBD1 (5 bases). The V gene lost 2 bases and the J gene lost 4 bases, with 14 bases spanning the gap. CDR3 size: 16 residues. CDR1 is KGHSH and CDR2 is LQKENI in the germline V gene. Written as DNA, the CDR3 is TGTGCCAGCTCACCATTGGGGACTGCCTATAATGAAAAACTGTTTTTT. Protein: CASSPLGTAYNEKLFF. The whole variable domain, remainder taken from reference TRBV18 and TRBJ1-4, is NAGVMQNPRHLVRRRGQEARLRCSPMKGHSHVYWYRQLPEEGLKFMVYLQKENIIDESGMPKERFSAEFPKEGPSILRIQQVVRGDSAAYFCASSPLGTAYNEKLFFGSGTQLSVL.

This clonotype was counted at least ten times. This chain uses TRBV28 with TRBJ1-4, with D unresolved. Germline CDR1 MDHEN, CDR2 SYDVKM. The CDR3 sequence is 15 residues long. The germline V and J ends were trimmed by 3 bases and 8 bases, with 16 bases remaining between them. The CDR3 region is CASSLVDGMGEKLFF. The DNA of the CDR3 is TGTGCCAGCAGTTTGGTAGACGGGATGGGGGAAAAACTGTTTTTT.

In its sample, this clonotype was seen many times. This chain uses TRBV27 with TRBJ2-1; perhaps TRBD2 as D (6 bases). Germline CDR1 is MNHEY and CDR2 is SMNVEV (reference sequence). V was pared by 5 bases and J by 4 bases, with 18 bases between. This CDR3 has 16 residues. The CDR3: CASSSWGVRAYNEQFF. The DNA for the CDR3 is TGTGCCAGCAGTAGTTGGGGGGTCAGGGCTTACAATGAGCAGTTCTTC.

The chain employs TRBV18 and TRBJ1-2, with TRBD1 matching 10 bases. Germline lookup yields CDR1 KGHSH and CDR2 LQKENI. The CDR3 consists of 15 residues. The V gene end was trimmed by 0 bases and the J gene end by 4 bases; junction bases not matched to a gene: 2. The CDR3 nucleotides are TGTGCCAGCTCACCACCGGGACAGGGGTTCTATGGCTACACCTTC. This codes for CASSPPGQGFYGYTF.

The chain carries TRBV18 and TRBJ2-3; D is uncertain. The CDR3 is 13 residues long. The V end lost 3 bases, the J end lost 3 bases, and 7 bases lay between the germline ends. CDR1 KGHSH and CDR2 LQKENI come from the germline V gene. Here the CDR3 reads CASSPHPTDTQYF. The CDR3 DNA reads as TGTGCCAGCTCACCCCATCCGACAGATACGCAGTATTTT.